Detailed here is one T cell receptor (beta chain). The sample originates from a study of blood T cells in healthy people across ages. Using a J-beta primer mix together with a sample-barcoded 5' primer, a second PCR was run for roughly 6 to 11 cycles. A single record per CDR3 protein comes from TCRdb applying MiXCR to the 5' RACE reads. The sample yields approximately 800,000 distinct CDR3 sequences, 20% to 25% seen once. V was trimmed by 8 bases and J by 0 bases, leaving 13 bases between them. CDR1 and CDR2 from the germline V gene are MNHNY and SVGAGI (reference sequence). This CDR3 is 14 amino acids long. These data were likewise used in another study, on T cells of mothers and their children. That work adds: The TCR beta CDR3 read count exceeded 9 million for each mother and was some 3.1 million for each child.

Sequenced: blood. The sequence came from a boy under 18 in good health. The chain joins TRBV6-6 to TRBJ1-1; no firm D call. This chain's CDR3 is CASRFLPLNTEAFF. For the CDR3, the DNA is TGTGCCAGCCGATTCCTTCCCCTGAACACTGAAGCTTTCTTT.